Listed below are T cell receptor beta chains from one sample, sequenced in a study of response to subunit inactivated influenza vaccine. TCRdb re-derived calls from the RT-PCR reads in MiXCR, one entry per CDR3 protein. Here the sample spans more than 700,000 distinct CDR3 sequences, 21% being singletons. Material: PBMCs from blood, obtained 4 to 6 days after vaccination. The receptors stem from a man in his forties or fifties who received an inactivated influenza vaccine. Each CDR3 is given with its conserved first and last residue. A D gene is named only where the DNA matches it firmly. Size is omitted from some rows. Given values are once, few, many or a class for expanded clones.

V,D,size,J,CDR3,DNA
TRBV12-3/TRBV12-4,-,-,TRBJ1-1,CASSLAAGQAFF,TGTGCCAGCAGTTTAGCGGCGGGACAAGCTTTCTTT
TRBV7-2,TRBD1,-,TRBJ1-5,CASSGDRGQPQHF,TGTGCCAGCAGCGGGGACAGGGGCCAGCCCCAGCATTTT
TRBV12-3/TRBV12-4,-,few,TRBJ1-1,CASSPLQGSTEAFF,TGTGCCAGCAGTCCTTTACAGGGCTCCACTGAAGCTTTCTTT
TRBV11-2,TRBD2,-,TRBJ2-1,CASSLLRTSGAPRIF,TGTGCCAGCAGCTTATTGAGGACTAGCGGGGCCCCACGAATCTTC
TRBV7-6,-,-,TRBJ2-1,CASSLARVKGYNEQFF,TGTGCCAGCAGCTTGGCACGGGTAAAGGGCTACAATGAGCAGTTCTTC
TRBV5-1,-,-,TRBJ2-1,CASNGPALYNEQFF,TGCGCCAGCAACGGCCCCGCCTTATACAATGAGCAGTTCTTC
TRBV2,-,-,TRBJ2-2,CASSWPRQGELFF,TGTGCCAGCAGTTGGCCTAGGCAGGGGGAGCTGTTTTTT
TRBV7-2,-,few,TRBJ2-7,CASSLSWEDEQYF,TGTGCCAGCAGCTTGAGTTGGGAAGACGAGCAGTACTTC
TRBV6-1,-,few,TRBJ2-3,CASRLWGTPTDTQYF,TGTGCCAGCAGGCTCTGGGGGACCCCCACAGATACGCAGTATTTT
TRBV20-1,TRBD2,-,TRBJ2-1,CSAIVREALSYNEQFF,TGCAGTGCTATTGTGCGGGAGGCCCTCTCCTACAATGAGCAGTTCTTC
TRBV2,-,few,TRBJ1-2,CASSDRTPSIYGYTF,TGTGCCAGCAGTGACCGGACACCTAGTATTTATGGCTACACCTTC
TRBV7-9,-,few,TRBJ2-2,CASSGLGLFF,TGTGCCAGCAGCGGCCTGGGGCTGTTTTTT
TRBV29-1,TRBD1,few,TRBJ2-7,CSAQGAVSYEQYF,TGCAGCGCCCAGGGGGCGGTCTCCTACGAGCAGTACTTC
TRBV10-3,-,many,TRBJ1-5,CAISDLNQPQHF,TGTGCCATCAGTGACCTTAATCAGCCCCAGCATTTT
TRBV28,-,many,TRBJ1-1,CASSLPGTEAFF,TGTGCCAGCAGTTTACCGGGTACTGAAGCTTTCTTT
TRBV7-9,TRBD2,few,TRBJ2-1,CASSFPSGTSGGNEQFF,TGTGCCAGCAGCTTTCCCTCGGGGACTAGCGGGGGCAATGAGCAGTTCTTC
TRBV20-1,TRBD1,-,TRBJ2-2,CSALDRDTGELFF,TGCAGTGCCCTGGACAGGGACACCGGGGAGCTGTTTTTT
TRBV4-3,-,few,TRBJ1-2,CASSQDIAGAAYGYTF,TGCGCCAGCAGCCAAGATATTGCAGGGGCGGCCTATGGCTACACCTTC
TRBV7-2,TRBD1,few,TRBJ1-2,CASSFPGQGYGYTF,TGTGCCAGCAGCTTTCCGGGACAGGGGTATGGCTACACCTTC
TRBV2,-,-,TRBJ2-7,CASSEREGGGGYEQYF,TGTGCCAGCAGTGAACGGGAAGGGGGTGGGGGCTACGAGCAGTACTTC
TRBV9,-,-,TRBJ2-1,CASSANNNEQFF,TGTGCCAGCAGCGCTAATAACAATGAGCAGTTCTTC
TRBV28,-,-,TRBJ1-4,CASSLPRLGGHHEKLFF,TGTGCCAGCAGTTTACCTAGACTCGGGGGGCACCATGAAAAACTGTTTTTT
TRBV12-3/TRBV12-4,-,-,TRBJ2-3,CASNLQANSDTQYF,TGTGCCAGCAATCTACAGGCGAACTCCGATACGCAGTATTTT
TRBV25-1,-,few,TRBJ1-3,CASSDTYSGNTIYF,TGTGCCAGCAGTGACACCTACTCTGGAAACACCATATATTTT
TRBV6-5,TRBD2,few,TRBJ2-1,CASSLGGGSHNEQFF,TGTGCCAGCAGTTTGGGGGGGGGGAGCCACAATGAGCAGTTCTTC
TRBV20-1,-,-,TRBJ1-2,CSARDLRRVLGNYGYTF,TGCAGTGCTAGAGATCTGCGAAGGGTTTTGGGGAACTATGGCTACACCTTC
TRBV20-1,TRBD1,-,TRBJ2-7,CSARDLTGAYEQYF,TGCAGTGCTAGAGATCTGACAGGGGCCTACGAGCAGTACTTC
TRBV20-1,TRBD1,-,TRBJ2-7,CSARDDVCRTGLPNPYEQYF,TGCAGTGCTAGAGACGATGTTTGCCGGACAGGCTTACCAAACCCCTACGAGCAGTACTTC
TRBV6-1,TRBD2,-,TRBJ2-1,CASMPSGPLAQFF,TGTGCCAGCATGCCTAGCGGTCCCTTGGCGCAGTTCTTC
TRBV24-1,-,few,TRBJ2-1,CATSDLRRPNTNEQFF,TGTGCCACCAGTGACCTTAGGAGGCCTAACACCAATGAGCAGTTCTTC
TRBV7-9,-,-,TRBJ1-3,CASSLSGEGNTIYF,TGTGCCAGCAGCTTATCTGGCGAGGGAAACACCATATATTTT
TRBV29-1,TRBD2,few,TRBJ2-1,CSVKLAASYNEQFF,TGCAGCGTTAAACTAGCGGCCTCCTACAATGAGCAGTTCTTC
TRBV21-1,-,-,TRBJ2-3,CASRLLARGRLNTQYF,TGTGCCAGCAGGCTCCTGGCCCGAGGGCGGTTGAATACGCAGTATTTT
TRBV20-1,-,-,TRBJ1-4,CSVGDRRKGLFF,TGCAGTGTGGGGGACCGCCGAAAAGGACTGTTTTTT
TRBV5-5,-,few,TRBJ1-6,CASSLAGRDNSPLHF,TGTGCCAGCAGCTTGGCGGGCAGGGATAATTCACCCCTCCACTTT
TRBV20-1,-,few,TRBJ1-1,CSAADLNTEAFF,TGCAGTGCCGCGGATCTGAACACTGAAGCTTTCTTT
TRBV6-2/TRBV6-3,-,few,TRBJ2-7,CASSMGVTYEQYF,TGTGCCAGCAGTATGGGTGTAACCTACGAGCAGTACTTC
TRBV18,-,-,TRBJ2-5,CASSPPSSTQYF,TGTGCCAGCTCACCCCCATCTAGTACCCAGTACTTC
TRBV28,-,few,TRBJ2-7,CASSFPGTFNSYEQYF,TGTGCCAGCAGTTTTCCCGGGACATTTAACTCCTACGAGCAGTACTTC